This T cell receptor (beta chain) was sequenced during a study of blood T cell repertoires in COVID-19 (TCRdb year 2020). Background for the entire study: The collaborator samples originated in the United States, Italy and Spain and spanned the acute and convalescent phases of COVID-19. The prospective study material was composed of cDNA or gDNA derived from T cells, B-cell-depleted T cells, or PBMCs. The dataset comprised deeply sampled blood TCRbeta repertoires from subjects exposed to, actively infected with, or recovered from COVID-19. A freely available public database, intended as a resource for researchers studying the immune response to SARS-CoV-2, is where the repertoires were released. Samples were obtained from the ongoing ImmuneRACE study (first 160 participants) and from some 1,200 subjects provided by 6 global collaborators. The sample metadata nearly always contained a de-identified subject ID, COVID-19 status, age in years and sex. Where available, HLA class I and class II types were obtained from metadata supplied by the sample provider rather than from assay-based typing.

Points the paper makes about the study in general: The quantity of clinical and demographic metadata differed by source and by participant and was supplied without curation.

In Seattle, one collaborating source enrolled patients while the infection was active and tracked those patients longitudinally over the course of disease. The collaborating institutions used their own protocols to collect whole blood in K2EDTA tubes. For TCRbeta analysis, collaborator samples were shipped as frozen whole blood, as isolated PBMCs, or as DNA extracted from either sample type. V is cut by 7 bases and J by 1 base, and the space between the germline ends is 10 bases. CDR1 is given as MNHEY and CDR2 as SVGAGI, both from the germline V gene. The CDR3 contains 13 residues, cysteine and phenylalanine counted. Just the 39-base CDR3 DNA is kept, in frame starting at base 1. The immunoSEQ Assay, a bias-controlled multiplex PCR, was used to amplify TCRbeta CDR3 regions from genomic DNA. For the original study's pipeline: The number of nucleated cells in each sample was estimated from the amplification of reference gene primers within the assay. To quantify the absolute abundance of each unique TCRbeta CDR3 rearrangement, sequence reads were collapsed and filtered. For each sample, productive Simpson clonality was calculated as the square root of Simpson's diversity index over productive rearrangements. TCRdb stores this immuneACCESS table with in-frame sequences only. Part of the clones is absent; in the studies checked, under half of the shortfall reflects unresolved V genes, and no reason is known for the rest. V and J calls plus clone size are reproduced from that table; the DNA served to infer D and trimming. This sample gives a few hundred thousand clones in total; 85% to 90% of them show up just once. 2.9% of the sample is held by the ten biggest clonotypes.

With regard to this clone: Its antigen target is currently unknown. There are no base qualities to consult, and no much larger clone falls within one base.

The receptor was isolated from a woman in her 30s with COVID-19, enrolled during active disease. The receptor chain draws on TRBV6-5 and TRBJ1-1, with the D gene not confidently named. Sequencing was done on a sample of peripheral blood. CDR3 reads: CASIPPGNTEAFF. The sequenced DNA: TGTGCCAGCATTCCCCCCGGGAACACTGAAGCTTTCTTT.